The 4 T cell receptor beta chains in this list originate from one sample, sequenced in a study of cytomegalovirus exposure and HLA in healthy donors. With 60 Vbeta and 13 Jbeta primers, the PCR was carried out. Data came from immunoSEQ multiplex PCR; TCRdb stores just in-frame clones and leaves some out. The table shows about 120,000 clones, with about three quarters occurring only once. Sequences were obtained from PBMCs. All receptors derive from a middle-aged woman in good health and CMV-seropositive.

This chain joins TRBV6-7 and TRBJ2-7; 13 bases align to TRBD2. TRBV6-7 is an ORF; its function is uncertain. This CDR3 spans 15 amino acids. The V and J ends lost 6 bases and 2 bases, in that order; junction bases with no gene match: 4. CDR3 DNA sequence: TGTGCCAGCAGCTCCGGGACTAGCGGGACCTACGAGCAGTACTTC. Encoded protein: CASSSGTSGTYEQYF.

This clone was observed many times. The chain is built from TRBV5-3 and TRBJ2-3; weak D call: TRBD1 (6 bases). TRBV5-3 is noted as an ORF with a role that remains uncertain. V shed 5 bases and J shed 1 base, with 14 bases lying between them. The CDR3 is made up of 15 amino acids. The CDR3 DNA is TGTGCCAGAAGGGGTTACAGGGATCGCACAGATACGCAGTATTTT. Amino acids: CARRGYRDRTDTQYF.

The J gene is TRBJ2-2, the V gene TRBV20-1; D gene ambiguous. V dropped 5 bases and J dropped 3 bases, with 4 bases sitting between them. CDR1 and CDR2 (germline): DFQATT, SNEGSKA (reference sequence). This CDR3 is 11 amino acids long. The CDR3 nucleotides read TGCAGTGCTCCTTACACCGGGGAGCTGTTTTTT. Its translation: CSAPYTGELFF.

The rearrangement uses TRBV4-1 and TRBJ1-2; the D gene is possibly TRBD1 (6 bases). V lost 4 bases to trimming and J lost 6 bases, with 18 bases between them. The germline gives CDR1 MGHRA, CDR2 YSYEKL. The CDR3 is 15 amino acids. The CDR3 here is CASSLGQGFGDGYTF. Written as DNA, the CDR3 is TGCGCCAGCAGCCTGGGACAAGGGTTCGGTGATGGCTACACCTTC.